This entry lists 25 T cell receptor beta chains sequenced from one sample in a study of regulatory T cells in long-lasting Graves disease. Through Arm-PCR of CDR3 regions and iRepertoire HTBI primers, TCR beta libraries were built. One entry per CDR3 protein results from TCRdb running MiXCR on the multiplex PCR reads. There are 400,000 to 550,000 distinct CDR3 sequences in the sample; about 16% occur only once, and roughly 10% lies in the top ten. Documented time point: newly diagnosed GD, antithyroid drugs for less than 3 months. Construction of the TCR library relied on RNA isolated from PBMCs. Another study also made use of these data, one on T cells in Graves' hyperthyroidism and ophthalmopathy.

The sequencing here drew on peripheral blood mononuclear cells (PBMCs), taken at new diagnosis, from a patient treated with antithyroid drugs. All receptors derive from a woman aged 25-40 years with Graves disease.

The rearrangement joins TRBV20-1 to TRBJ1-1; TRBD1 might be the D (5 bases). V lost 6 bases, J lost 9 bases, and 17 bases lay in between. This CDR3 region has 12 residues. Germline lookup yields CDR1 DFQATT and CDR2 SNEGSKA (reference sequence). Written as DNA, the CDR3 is TGCAGTGCGGGGGAGGGACCGCTGCAAGCTTTCTTT. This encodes CSAGEGPLQAFF.

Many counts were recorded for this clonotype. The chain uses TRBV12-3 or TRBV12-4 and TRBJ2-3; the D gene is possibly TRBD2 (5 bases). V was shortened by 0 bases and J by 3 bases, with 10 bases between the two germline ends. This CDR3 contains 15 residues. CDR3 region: CASSLAGVTTDTQYF. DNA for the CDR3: TGTGCCAGCAGTTTAGCGGGAGTTACGACAGATACGCAGTATTTT.

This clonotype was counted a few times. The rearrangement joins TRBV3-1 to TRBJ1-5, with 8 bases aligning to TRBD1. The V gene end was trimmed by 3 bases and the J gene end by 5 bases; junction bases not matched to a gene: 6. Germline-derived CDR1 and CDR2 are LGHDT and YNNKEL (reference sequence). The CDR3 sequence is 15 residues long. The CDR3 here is CASSQRQGKDQPQHF. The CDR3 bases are TGTGCCAGCAGCCAGAGACAGGGGAAGGATCAGCCCCAGCATTTT.

The DNA for the CDR3 is TGTGCCAGTAGTCCCTCAGCCCCGTCCTACAATGAGCAGTTCTTC. This codes for CASSPSAPSYNEQFF. J is TRBJ2-1 and V is TRBV19; D unclear. Germline V gene sequence: CDR1 LNHDA, CDR2 SQIVND (reference sequence). The ends were cut back, 5 bases at V and 1 base at J, with 12 bases in the middle. The CDR3 has 15 residues.

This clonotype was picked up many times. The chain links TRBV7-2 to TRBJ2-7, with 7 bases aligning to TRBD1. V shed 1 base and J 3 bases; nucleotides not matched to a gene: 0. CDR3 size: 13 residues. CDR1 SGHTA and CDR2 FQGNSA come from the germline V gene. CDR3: CASSLDRGYEQYF. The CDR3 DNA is TGTGCCAGCAGCTTAGACAGGGGCTACGAGCAGTACTTC.

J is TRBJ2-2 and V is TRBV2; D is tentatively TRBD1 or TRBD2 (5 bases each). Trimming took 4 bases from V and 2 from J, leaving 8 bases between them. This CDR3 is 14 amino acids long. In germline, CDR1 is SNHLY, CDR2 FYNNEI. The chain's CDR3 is CASSGDVNTGELFF. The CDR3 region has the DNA TGTGCCAGCAGTGGGGACGTAAACACCGGGGAGCTGTTTTTT.

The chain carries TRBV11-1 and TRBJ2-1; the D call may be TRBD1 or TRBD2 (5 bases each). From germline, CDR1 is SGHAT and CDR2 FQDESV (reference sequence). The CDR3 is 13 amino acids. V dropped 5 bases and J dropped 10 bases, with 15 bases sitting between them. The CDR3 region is CASSRDGSYEQFF. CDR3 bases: TGTGCCAGCAGCCGGGACGGTTCCTACGAGCAGTTCTTC.

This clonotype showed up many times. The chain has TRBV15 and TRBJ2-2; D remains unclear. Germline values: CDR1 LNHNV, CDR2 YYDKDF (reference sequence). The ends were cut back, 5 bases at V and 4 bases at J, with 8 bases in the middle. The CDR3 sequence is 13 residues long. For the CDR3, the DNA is TGTGCCACCAGCTTGATGGCCACCGGGGAGCTGTTTTTT. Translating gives CATSLMATGELFF.

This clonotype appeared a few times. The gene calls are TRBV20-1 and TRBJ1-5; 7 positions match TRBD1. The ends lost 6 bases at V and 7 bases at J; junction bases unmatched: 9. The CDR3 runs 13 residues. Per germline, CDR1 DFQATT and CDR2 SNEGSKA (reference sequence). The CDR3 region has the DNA TGCAGTGCCCACGAGACAGGGAACCAGCCCCAGCATTTT. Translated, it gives CSAHETGNQPQHF.

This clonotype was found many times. Here the CDR3 DNA reads TGTGCCACCTCAGCGGGACGGACGGATACGCAGTATTTT. This encodes CATSAGRTDTQYF. The V gene is TRBV3-1, the J gene TRBJ2-3; 7 nucleotides align to TRBD2. After removal of 10 bases from V and 6 bases from J, the junction contained 10 bases not matched to a gene. Looked up from germline, CDR1 is LGHDT and CDR2 is YNNKEL (reference sequence). The CDR3 contains 13 residues.

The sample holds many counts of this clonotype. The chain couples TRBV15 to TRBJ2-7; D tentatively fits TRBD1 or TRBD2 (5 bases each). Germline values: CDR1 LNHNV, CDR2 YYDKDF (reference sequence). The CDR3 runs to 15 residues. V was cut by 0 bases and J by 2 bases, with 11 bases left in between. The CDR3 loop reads CATSRDEGRTYEQYF. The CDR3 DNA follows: TGTGCCACCAGCAGAGACGAGGGGCGAACCTACGAGCAGTACTTC.

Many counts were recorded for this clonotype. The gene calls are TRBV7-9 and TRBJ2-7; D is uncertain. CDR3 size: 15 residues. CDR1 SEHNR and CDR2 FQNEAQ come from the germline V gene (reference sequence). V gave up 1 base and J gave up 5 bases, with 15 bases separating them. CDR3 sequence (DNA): TGTGCCAGCAGCTTAGTTCAGTCGGGCGAGGACGAGCAGTACTTC. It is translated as CASSLVQSGEDEQYF.

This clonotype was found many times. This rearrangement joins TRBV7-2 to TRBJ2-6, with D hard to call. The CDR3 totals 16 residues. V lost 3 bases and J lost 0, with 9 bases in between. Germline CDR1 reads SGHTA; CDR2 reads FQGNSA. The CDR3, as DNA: TGTGCCAGCAGCTTGGGCCGTGGCTCTGGGGCCAACGTCCTGACTTTC. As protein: CASSLGRGSGANVLTF.

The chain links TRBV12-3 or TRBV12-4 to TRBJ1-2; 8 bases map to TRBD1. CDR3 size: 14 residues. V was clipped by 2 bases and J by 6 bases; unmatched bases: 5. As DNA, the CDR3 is TGTGCCAGCAGTTTACATGGACAGGGTAATGGCTACACCTTC. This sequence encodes CASSLHGQGNGYTF.

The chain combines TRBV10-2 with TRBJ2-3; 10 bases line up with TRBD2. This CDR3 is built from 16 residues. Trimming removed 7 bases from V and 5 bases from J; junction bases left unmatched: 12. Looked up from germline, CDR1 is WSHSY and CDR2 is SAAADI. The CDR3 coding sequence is TGCGCCAGCAACGGAATAAGCGGGAGGGCCCTAGATACGCAGTATTTT. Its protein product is CASNGISGRALDTQYF.

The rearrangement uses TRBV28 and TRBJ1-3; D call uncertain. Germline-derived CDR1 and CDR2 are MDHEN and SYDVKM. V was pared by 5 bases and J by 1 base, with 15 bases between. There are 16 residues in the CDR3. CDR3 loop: CASSRRDGWSGNTIYF. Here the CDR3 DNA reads TGTGCCAGCAGTCGCCGGGATGGGTGGTCTGGAAACACCATATATTTT.

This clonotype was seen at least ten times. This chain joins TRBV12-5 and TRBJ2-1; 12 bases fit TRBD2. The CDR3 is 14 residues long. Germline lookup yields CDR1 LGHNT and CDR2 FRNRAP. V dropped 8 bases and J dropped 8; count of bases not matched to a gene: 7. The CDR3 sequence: CASRLAGVGHEQFF. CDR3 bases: TGTGCTAGTAGACTAGCGGGAGTAGGCCATGAGCAGTTCTTC.

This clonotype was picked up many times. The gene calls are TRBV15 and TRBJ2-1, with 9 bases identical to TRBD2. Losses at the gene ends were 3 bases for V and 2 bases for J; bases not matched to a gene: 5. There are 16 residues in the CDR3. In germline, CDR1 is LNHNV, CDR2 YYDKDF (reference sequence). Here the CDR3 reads CATSRTSGGPYNEQFF. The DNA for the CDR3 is TGTGCCACCAGCAGGACTAGCGGAGGACCCTACAATGAGCAGTTCTTC. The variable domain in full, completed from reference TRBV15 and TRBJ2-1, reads DAMVIQNPRYQVTQFGKPVTLSCSQTLNHNVMYWYQQKSSQAPKLLFHYYDKDFNNEADTPDNFQSRRPNTSFCFLDIRSPGLGDTAMYLCATSRTSGGPYNEQFFGPGTRLTVL.

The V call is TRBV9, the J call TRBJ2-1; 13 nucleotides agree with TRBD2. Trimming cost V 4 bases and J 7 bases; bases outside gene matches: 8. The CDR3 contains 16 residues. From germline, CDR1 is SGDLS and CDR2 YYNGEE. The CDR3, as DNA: TGTGCCAGCAGCCCCAGGACTAGCGGGAGTAGAAATGAGCAGTTCTTC. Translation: CASSPRTSGSRNEQFF. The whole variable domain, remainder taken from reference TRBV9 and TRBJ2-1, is DSGVTQTPKHLITATGQRVTLRCSPRSGDLSVYWYQQSLDQGLQFLIQYYNGEERAKGNILERFSAQQFPDLHSELNLSSLELGDSALYFCASSPRTSGSRNEQFFGPGTRLTVL.

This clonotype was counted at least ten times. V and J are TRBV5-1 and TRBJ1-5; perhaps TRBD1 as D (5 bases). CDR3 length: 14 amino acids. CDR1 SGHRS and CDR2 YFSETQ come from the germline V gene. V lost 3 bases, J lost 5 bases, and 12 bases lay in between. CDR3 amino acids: CASSSGTDDQPQHF. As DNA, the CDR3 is TGCGCCAGCAGCTCCGGGACGGACGATCAGCCCCAGCATTTT.

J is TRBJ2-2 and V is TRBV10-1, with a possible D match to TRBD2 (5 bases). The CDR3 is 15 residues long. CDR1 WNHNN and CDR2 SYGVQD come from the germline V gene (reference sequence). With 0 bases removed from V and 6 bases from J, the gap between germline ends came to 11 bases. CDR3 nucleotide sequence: TGCGCCAGCAGTGAGTCGGGAGTCGGCGCCGGGGAGCTGTTTTTT. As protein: CASSESGVGAGELFF.

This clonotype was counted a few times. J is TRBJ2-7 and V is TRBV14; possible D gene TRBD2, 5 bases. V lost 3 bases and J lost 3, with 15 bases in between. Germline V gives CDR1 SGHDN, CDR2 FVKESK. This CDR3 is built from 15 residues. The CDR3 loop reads CASSHRSERNYEQYF. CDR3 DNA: TGTGCCAGCAGCCACCGCAGCGAGCGGAACTACGAGCAGTACTTC.

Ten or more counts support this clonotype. CDR3 bases: TGTGCCAGCAGTTACAATGACAGGGCGTCCTACGAGCAGTACTTC. Protein sequence: CASSYNDRASYEQYF. The rearrangement joins TRBV6-5 to TRBJ2-7, with 7 bases lining up with TRBD1. V was pared by 2 bases and J by 1 base, with 5 bases of the junction left unmatched. The germline gives CDR1 MNHEY, CDR2 SVGAGI. There are 15 residues in the CDR3.

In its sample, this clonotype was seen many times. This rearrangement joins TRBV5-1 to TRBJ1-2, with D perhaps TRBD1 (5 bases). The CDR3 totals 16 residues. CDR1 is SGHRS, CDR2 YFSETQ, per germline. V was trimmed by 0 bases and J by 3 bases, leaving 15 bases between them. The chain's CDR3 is CASSLVSGTYHYGYTF. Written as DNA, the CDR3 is TGCGCCAGCAGCTTGGTGTCCGGGACGTACCACTATGGCTACACCTTC.

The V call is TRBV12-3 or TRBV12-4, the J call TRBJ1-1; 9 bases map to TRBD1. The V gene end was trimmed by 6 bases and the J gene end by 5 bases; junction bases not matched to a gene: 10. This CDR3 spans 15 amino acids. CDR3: CASRWTGQGWTEAFF. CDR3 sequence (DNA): TGTGCCAGCAGGTGGACGGGACAGGGTTGGACTGAAGCTTTCTTT.